A selection of T cell receptor beta chains follows, all from one sample in a study of shared clonotypes between healthy human individuals. Repertoires were generated with immunoSEQ multiplex PCR, while TCRdb's copy carries only in-frame clones and drops some. The sample contains around 2.5 million clones, 93% of which appear only once. Sequencing input: naive CD4+ T cells from PBMCs. These receptors were collected from a man younger than 35 in good health. Some clones in this sample may be carry-over from other donors' samples. CDR3s leave out the opening cysteine and the closing phenylalanine or tryptophan. Fields, in order: V gene, J gene, CDR3 protein.

>TRBV18|TRBJ2-3
ASSAALGDTQY
>TRBV19|TRBJ2-1
ASSTYNEQF
>TRBV5-1|TRBJ2-1
ASSPQGQGSNEQF
>TRBV9|TRBJ2-3
ASSVAGVTDTQY
>TRBV7-2|TRBJ2-5
ASSRGGLETQY
>TRBV5-1|TRBJ2-1
ASSLVRNSYNEQF
>TRBV2|TRBJ2-3
ASSELARGSDTQY
>TRBV30|TRBJ2-1
AWSALRTSGYSLYNEQF
>TRBV27|TRBJ1-1
ASTSVYLNTEAF
>TRBV7-9|TRBJ2-3
ASSLGGLAGGLDTQY
>TRBV7-8|TRBJ2-4
ASSQSGALAKNIQY
>TRBV5-1|TRBJ1-1
ASQGVNTEAF
>TRBV7-2|TRBJ1-3
ASSLLGGASGNTIY